The 7 T cell receptor beta chains given below trace back to one sample, sequenced in a study of blood T cell repertoires in COVID-19. The assay was immunoSEQ multiplex PCR, and TCRdb's table has in-frame clones only and misses some. Altogether 330,000 or so clones are present, roughly 87% being singletons, with the ten largest covering roughly 8.9%. The sample comprised peripheral blood. Receptors originate from a man aged 25 to 45 with COVID-19, enrolled during active disease.

The chain employs TRBV7-2 and TRBJ2-5; 7 bases match TRBD2. CDR3 length: 17 amino acids. Trimming cost V 4 bases and J 1 base; bases outside gene matches: 12. Germline-derived CDR1 and CDR2 are SGHTA and FQGNSA. The CDR3 DNA reads TGTGCCAGCAGCTATAAAGGCGGGGGTCCCCCCCAAGAGACCCAGTACTTC. It encodes CASSYKGGGPPQETQYF.

V usage is TRBV10-1 and J usage is TRBJ2-2, with D tentatively TRBD2 (6 bases). CDR3 length: 14 residues. Trimming pared 3 bases from V and 3 bases from J, leaving 8 bases between. Germline values: CDR1 WNHNN, CDR2 SYGVQD (reference sequence). DNA of the CDR3: TGCGCCAGCAGTGACAGCGGGTACACCGGGGAGCTGTTTTTT. Its translation: CASSDSGYTGELFF.

This sequence joins TRBV2 and TRBJ1-2; 10 bases map to TRBD1. Germline CDR1 is SNHLY and CDR2 is FYNNEI. V shed 6 bases and J 3 bases; nucleotides not matched to a gene: 4. The CDR3 loop spans 14 amino acids. CDR3 in DNA: TGTGCCAGCAGCCCGACAGGGGGCGACTATGGCTACACCTTC. Encoded protein: CASSPTGGDYGYTF.

V usage is TRBV19 and J usage is TRBJ2-1; 7 positions agree with TRBD2. This CDR3 region has 16 residues. V lost 4 bases to trimming and J lost 8 bases; unmatched junction nucleotides: 14. Germline assignment: CDR1 LNHDA and CDR2 SQIVND (reference sequence). The CDR3: CASSRGAGPHPDEQFF. The CDR3 region has the DNA TGTGCCAGTAGTAGGGGAGCGGGACCCCATCCCGATGAGCAGTTCTTC.

This chain uses TRBV29-1 with TRBJ1-1; TRBD1 matches 9 bases. Germline V gives CDR1 SQVTM, CDR2 ANQGSEA. After removal of 6 bases from V and 0 bases from J, the junction contained 8 bases not matched to a gene. The CDR3 sequence is 15 residues long. CDR3 amino acids: CSVGGQGRMNTEAFF. CDR3 DNA sequence: TGCAGCGTCGGGGGACAGGGCCGCATGAACACTGAAGCTTTCTTT.

This clone occurred once. The rearrangement links TRBV7-9 to TRBJ2-3; 10 nucleotides align to TRBD2. The CDR3 has 16 residues. Per the germline V gene, CDR1 is SEHNR and CDR2 is FQNEAQ (reference sequence). J gave up 3 bases and V 3 bases, and 6 bases lay outside the gene matches. The CDR3 DNA is TGTGCCAGCAGCTTTACGACTAGCGGGCCGACAGATACGCAGTATTTT. Translation gives CASSFTTSGPTDTQYF.

The V and J genes are TRBV7-9 and TRBJ2-1; D is ambiguous. The CDR3 consists of 16 residues. In germline, CDR1 is SEHNR, CDR2 FQNEAQ (reference sequence). Deletions cut 5 bases from V and 0 bases from J, with 14 bases between. CDR3 sequence: CASSPKLASSYNEQFF. CDR3 bases: TGTGCCAGCAGCCCAAAATTGGCCAGCTCCTACAATGAGCAGTTCTTC.